One T cell receptor (beta chain) is described in this entry. The antigen is not known. Of the isolated RNA, all was reverse transcribed, and so the sequenced material was expressed TCRB transcripts. Read counts averaged about 3.57 million for samples of naive, central memory and regulatory T cells. The data were produced by immunoSEQ multiplex PCR, yet TCRdb's version contains in-frame clones alone and is incomplete. The sample shows over 150,000 clones, around 8% of them seen only once. The CDR3 is made up of 14 amino acids. V dropped 7 bases and J dropped 4; count of bases not matched to a gene: 9. CDR1 is MDHEN, CDR2 SYDVKM, per germline. This sample was taken from a study of beta chain features in type 1 diabetes. Study-level results: Across patients, naive, central memory and Treg TCRB repertoires exhibited apparently greater similarity than was observed across healthy donors.

There was one heparinised blood draw per donor, averaging about 100 mL. The authors sorted CD4+ naive, central memory, regulatory and stem cell-like memory cells via CD45RO/CCR7/CD25/CD127/CD95/CD27. The sequence came from a man in his late teens or twenties in good health. The gene calls are TRBV28 and TRBJ1-2; 7 nucleotides align to TRBD1. Sequencing was carried out using central memory CD4+ T cells from blood. Here the CDR3 DNA reads TGTGCCAGCAATCACGGACAGGAACGCTATGGCTACACCTTC. As protein: CASNHGQERYGYTF.